A single sample is the source of the 5 T cell receptor beta chains below, sequenced in a study of beta chain features in type 1 diabetes. The entirety of the isolated RNA underwent reverse transcription, so expressed TCRB transcripts were sequenced. Only in-frame clones appear in the TCRdb table, and some are missing; sequencing was by immunoSEQ multiplex PCR. The profile shows hundreds of thousands of clones, 15% to 17% of them singletons. Sequencing was done on a sample of naive CD4+ T cells from blood. The receptors were sampled from a man aged 18 to 29 in good health.

This clone was observed a handful of times. V and J are TRBV7-9 and TRBJ1-2, with TRBD1 identical over 8 bases. The V gene end was trimmed by 0 bases and the J gene end by 3 bases; junction bases not matched to a gene: 9. The CDR3 is made up of 17 amino acids. CDR1 and CDR2 from the germline V gene are SEHNR and FQNEAQ (reference sequence). The CDR3 region is CASSLALIADRDYGYTF. The CDR3 DNA reads TGTGCCAGCAGCTTAGCCCTAATCGCGGACAGGGACTATGGCTACACCTTC.

The chain carries TRBV30 and TRBJ1-5; the D gene is possibly TRBD1 (6 bases). The V end was cut by 5 bases, the J end by 7 bases, with 12 bases between. CDR1 and CDR2 (germline): GTSNPN, SVGIG (reference sequence). The CDR3 extends over 12 amino acids. In nucleotides, the CDR3 is TGTGCCTGGGGGTCGGGGGGCCAGCCCCAGCATTTT. Amino acid sequence: CAWGSGGQPQHF. The whole variable domain, remainder taken from reference TRBV30 and TRBJ1-5, is SQTIHQWPATLVQPVGSPLSLECTVEGTSNPNLYWYRQAAGRGLQLLFYSVGIGQISSEVPQNLSASRPQDRQFILSSKKLLLSDSGFYLCAWGSGGQPQHFGDGTRLSIL.

The chain has TRBV7-9 and TRBJ2-1; D unclear. The V end lost 1 base, the J end lost 0 bases, and 4 bases lay between the germline ends. This CDR3 contains 14 residues. Germline values: CDR1 SEHNR, CDR2 FQNEAQ (reference sequence). The CDR3 region has the DNA TGTGCCAGCAGCTTAGAACCCTCCTACAATGAGCAGTTCTTC. It is translated as CASSLEPSYNEQFF.

Only a few counts were recorded for this clone. The rearrangement uses TRBV7-9 and TRBJ2-2; D call uncertain. This CDR3 is built from 16 residues. Trimming took off 6 bases at V and 0 bases at J, with 14 bases between the two ends. Germline V gene sequence: CDR1 SEHNR, CDR2 FQNEAQ (reference sequence). CDR3 coding DNA: TGTGCCAGCAGTCTTAGGCTCATACCGAACACCGGGGAGCTGTTTTTT. Translating it yields CASSLRLIPNTGELFF.

In this sample, this clone turned up a few times. The chain has TRBV18 and TRBJ2-5, with TRBD2 matching over 8 bases. J lost 1 base, V lost 1 base, and 2 bases had no gene match. Germline V lookup: CDR1 KGHSH, CDR2 LQKENI. The CDR3 covers 15 residues. As DNA, the CDR3 is TGTGCCAGCTCACCACTAGCGGGGAGCCAAGAGACCCAGTACTTC. Translating it yields CASSPLAGSQETQYF.